The T cell receptor beta chain under discussion was sequenced for a study of cytomegalovirus exposure and HLA in healthy donors. Study findings and constraints: A later analysis found first-cohort TCR clusters tended to co-occur in the 100 to 150 validation repertoires. The majority of TCR sequences were rare, yet some public TCRs appeared in many donors.

Separate from the approximately 670-subject first cohort was the 120-subject validation cohort, to which the donors belonged. With regard to this clone: The antigen is undetermined.

V lost 5 bases and J 10 bases, leaving 18 bases between the germline ends. CDR3 length equals 14 residues. Germline CDR1 reads SEHNR; CDR2 reads FQNEAQ (reference sequence). This table comes from immunoSEQ multiplex PCR, and its TCRdb copy is limited to in-frame clones, with some not included. The data contain a few hundred thousand clones, about 90% of them singletons. Sequencing was performed on PBMCs. The chain combines TRBV7-9 with TRBJ2-4; D is undetermined. This sequence was found in a woman aged 25 to 39 in good health and CMV-seronegative. This chain's CDR3 is CASSPNGGQRIQYF. The DNA for the CDR3 is TGTGCCAGCAGCCCCAACGGTGGGCAGAGAATTCAGTACTTC.